Presented here are 29 T cell receptor beta chains from one specimen sequenced in a study of blood T cells in healthy people across ages. Primed by a sample-barcoded 5' primer and a J-beta primer mix, a second PCR proceeded for about 7 to 11 cycles. TCRdb processed the 5' RACE reads anew with MiXCR; each CDR3 protein has one entry. In the table there are approximately 810,000 distinct CDR3 sequences, roughly 26% of which are singletons. Sequencing used blood. Receptor source: a woman of 80 years or more in good health.

The table lists this clonotype with a few counts. Possible read error: a much larger clone is one base away. The chain links TRBV12-1 to TRBJ1-4; the table's D call TRBD1 went unverified against the DNA. TRBV12-1 is a listed pseudogene. This CDR3 comprises 14 residues. CDR3 sequence: CASSPTGRREKRFF. The CDR3 coding sequence is TGTGCCAGCAGCCCGACAGGGAGGCGGGAAAAACGGTTTTTT.

The table lists this clonotype with many counts. The chain carries TRBV11-3 and TRBJ2-1; D uncertain. Deletions cut 8 bases from V and 10 bases from J, with 18 bases between. This CDR3 is built from 13 residues. Per germline, CDR1 SGHNT and CDR2 YENEEA. The CDR3, as DNA: TGTGCCAGCGCCTACCAAGAAGTCAGAGAGCAGTTCTTC. This sequence encodes CASAYQEVREQFF.

This clonotype was counted only a few times. V usage is TRBV12-3 or TRBV12-4 and J usage is TRBJ2-2; TRBD1 might be the D (6 bases). Trimming removed 6 bases at V and 8 bases at J, with 19 bases between. The CDR3 runs to 15 residues. The DNA for the CDR3 is TGTGCCAGCAGCAATGGACAGTCCGGAGTAGGGGAGCTGTTTTTT. Amino acids: CASSNGQSGVGELFF.

The chain employs TRBV20-1 and TRBJ1-5, with TRBD1 matching over 7 bases. The CDR3 spans 16 residues. The germline V gene encodes CDR1 DFQATT and CDR2 SNEGSKA (reference sequence). The V segment lost 6 bases and the J segment 0 bases; nucleotides outside the gene matches: 11. The CDR3 here is CSAVTPGGSSNQPQHF. Here the CDR3 DNA reads TGCAGTGCCGTAACCCCAGGGGGTAGTAGCAATCAGCCCCAGCATTTT.

This chain uses TRBV7-2 with TRBJ1-6; 8 nucleotides align to TRBD1. From germline, CDR1 is SGHTA and CDR2 FQGNSA. The V segment lost 1 base and the J segment 10 bases; nucleotides outside the gene matches: 12. CDR3 size: 17 residues. For the CDR3, the DNA is TGTGCCAGCAGCTTAGGGTGGGGAGGACAGGGTCGCTCACCCCTCCACTTT. Translation gives CASSLGWGGQGRSPLHF.

This clonotype was seen repeatedly, ten times or more. The J gene is TRBJ2-1, the V gene TRBV24-1; perhaps TRBD1 as D (5 bases). There are 13 residues in the CDR3. The germline V and J ends were trimmed by 7 bases and 2 bases, with 8 bases remaining between them. The germline CDR1 and CDR2 sequences are KGHDR and SFDVKD. The CDR3: CATSRDTYNEQFF. CDR3 sequence (DNA): TGTGCCACCAGCAGGGATACCTACAATGAGCAGTTCTTC.

This clonotype was seen many times. V is TRBV28 and J is TRBJ1-2, with D perhaps TRBD1 (6 bases). Trimming shortened V by 6 bases and J by 6 bases, and 14 bases separated the two germline ends. This CDR3 region has 13 residues. Germline V gene lookup returns CDR1 MDHEN and CDR2 SYDVKM. Here the CDR3 DNA reads TGTGCCAGCAGCGTTCGGACAGACGATGGCTACACCTTC. This gives the protein CASSVRTDDGYTF.

The V gene is TRBV30, the J gene TRBJ1-6; D is undetermined. This CDR3 has 15 residues. Trimming removed 3 bases at V and 11 bases at J, with 20 bases between. The germline V gene has CDR1 GTSNPN and CDR2 SVGIG (reference sequence). The CDR3 loop is CAWSKTGTLMAPLHF. CDR3 bases: TGTGCCTGGAGCAAAACTGGCACCTTAATGGCACCCCTCCACTTT.

The table lists this clonotype with many counts. This chain joins TRBV15 and TRBJ2-5; D unclear. This CDR3 region has 15 residues. Trimming removed 1 base from V and 2 bases from J, with 11 bases in between. From germline, CDR1 is LNHNV and CDR2 YYDKDF (reference sequence). The CDR3 protein is CATSRAPEQQETQYF. The CDR3, as DNA: TGTGCCACCAGCAGAGCTCCAGAACAACAAGAGACCCAGTACTTC.

This chain joins TRBV10-2 and TRBJ1-1; D gene uncertain. The V gene lost 6 bases and the J gene lost 3 bases, with 11 bases spanning the gap. The CDR3 length is 13 residues. In germline, CDR1 is WSHSY, CDR2 SAAADI. For the CDR3, the DNA is TGCGCCAGCAGGAATTTGGTGGACACTGAAGCTTTCTTT. This encodes CASRNLVDTEAFF.

This clonotype was seen a handful of times. The chain carries TRBV7-8 and TRBJ1-1, with unresolved D. CDR1 is SGHVS and CDR2 is FQNEAQ in the germline V gene. Trimming pared 3 bases from V and 9 bases from J, leaving 17 bases between. The CDR3 totals 14 residues. The DNA for the CDR3 is TGTGCCAGCAGCTTCGTGGCCGGGCCTTCGAAAGCTTTCTTT. This codes for CASSFVAGPSKAFF.

This clonotype was counted between two and nine times. The rearrangement joins TRBV12-3 or TRBV12-4 to TRBJ2-7; D is undetermined. Trimming removed 3 bases from V and 5 bases from J, with 8 bases in between. The CDR3 contains 12 residues. CDR3: CASSFSRDEQYF. The CDR3 nucleotides read TGTGCCAGCAGTTTTTCAAGGGACGAGCAGTACTTC.

This clonotype was detected ten times or more. The rearrangement uses TRBV27 and TRBJ2-1; 8 positions match TRBD2. The CDR3 covers 15 residues. The trim removed 0 bases at V and 2 bases at J, leaving 0 bases unmatched. Per germline, CDR1 MNHEY and CDR2 SMNVEV (reference sequence). In DNA, the CDR3 is TGTGCCAGCAGTTTATCGCGGGGGGCCTACAATGAGCAGTTCTTC. Translation gives CASSLSRGAYNEQFF.

Points on this clonotype: Just one base apart from a much larger clone, this may be a read error. This chain connects TRBV20-1 to TRBJ2-1; D is ambiguous. The J call may be mistaken, given a closer DNA end match to TRBJ2-7. The CDR3 covers 11 residues. Germline CDR1 is DFQATT and CDR2 is SNEGSKA (reference sequence). CDR3 sequence: CSAPQYNEQYF. CDR3 sequence (DNA): TGCAGTGCCCCCCAGTACAATGAGCAGTACTTC.

The genes are TRBV6-6 and TRBJ1-2; 8 bases fit TRBD1. The CDR3 loop spans 14 amino acids. Germline-derived CDR1 and CDR2 are MNHNY and SVGAGI (reference sequence). J was trimmed by 7 bases and V by 4 bases; bases with no gene match: 8. The CDR3 nucleotides are TGTGCCAGCAGTTGGGACAGGACCCAAGGTGGCTACACCTTC. Protein: CASSWDRTQGGYTF.

A few counts support this clonotype. This chain joins TRBV27 and TRBJ1-5; no definite D call. Trimming cost V 2 bases and J 1 base, with 12 bases left between them. The CDR3 runs to 16 residues. The germline V gene encodes CDR1 MNHEY and CDR2 SMNVEV (reference sequence). The CDR3 loop reads CASSLRRGISNQPQHF. CDR3 bases: TGTGCCAGCAGTTTACGTCGGGGAATCAGCAATCAGCCCCAGCATTTT.

The chain employs TRBV18 and TRBJ2-2; 7 bases agree with TRBD1. Germline V gene data show CDR1 as KGHSH and CDR2 as LQKENI. CDR3 length equals 15 residues. Trimming took 5 bases from V and 1 from J; bases not matched to a gene: 4. The CDR3: CASSAGTENTGELFF. The CDR3 region has the DNA TGTGCCAGCTCAGCCGGGACAGAGAACACCGGGGAGCTGTTTTTT.

Remarks on this clonotype: A much larger clone sits a single nucleotide away, making a read error possible. This CDR3 reads CRATGTEYGYTF. CDR3 sequence (DNA): TGCAGGGCTACCGGGACGGAATATGGCTACACCTTC. This chain links TRBV20-1 with TRBJ1-2; D might be TRBD1 (5 bases). Germline values: CDR1 DFQATT, CDR2 SNEGSKA (reference sequence). The CDR3 is 12 residues long.

This clonotype was found a few times. One end of the junction varies from germline; a read error may be responsible. The chain couples TRBV7-2 to TRBJ1-2, with D possibly being TRBD1 (6 bases). Germline V gene lookup returns CDR1 SGHTA and CDR2 FQGNSA. This CDR3 has 17 residues. The CDR3 nucleotides read TGTCCCAGCAGCTTGCAACCACCCGGGACATTTAACTATGGCTACACCTTC. Its translation: CPSSLQPPGTFNYGYTF.

The DNA for the CDR3 is TGTGCCAGCAGTCCCGGACGAGCGGGGGGGCCAGAGACCCAGTACTTC. It encodes CASSPGRAGGPETQYF. V is TRBV9 and J is TRBJ2-5; TRBD2 matches at 10 bases. This CDR3 has 16 residues. Germline V gene sequence: CDR1 SGDLS, CDR2 YYNGEE. V shed 5 bases and J 4 bases; nucleotides not matched to a gene: 11.

V gene TRBV7-2 combines with J gene TRBJ2-3, with TRBD2 matching over 8 bases. Trimming cost V 5 bases and J 3 bases; bases outside gene matches: 10. This CDR3 contains 16 residues. Germline V gives CDR1 SGHTA, CDR2 FQGNSA. CDR3 loop: CASSPGGLAGTDTQYF. The CDR3 region has the DNA TGTGCCAGCAGCCCCGGCGGGCTAGCGGGTACAGATACGCAGTATTTT.

At least ten counts were recorded for this clonotype. The chain recombines TRBV5-1 with TRBJ2-4; the match to TRBD2 covers 10 bases. Germline lookup yields CDR1 SGHRS and CDR2 YFSETQ. The junction had 8 bases not matched to a gene; V was cut back by 2 bases and J by 0 bases. The CDR3 is 18 amino acids. This chain's CDR3 is CASSLAGGLSGAKNIQYF. The DNA for the CDR3 is TGCGCCAGCAGCTTAGCGGGGGGGCTGTCGGGAGCCAAAAACATTCAGTACTTC.

This rearrangement joins TRBV28 to TRBJ1-1, with 11 positions matching TRBD1. There are 15 residues in the CDR3. In germline, CDR1 is MDHEN, CDR2 SYDVKM. Trimming took 6 bases from V and 4 from J; bases not matched to a gene: 7. The CDR3 is CASRSLGQGVTEAFF. For the CDR3, the DNA is TGTGCCAGCAGATCATTGGGACAGGGGGTCACTGAAGCTTTCTTT. The full variable domain, in which reference TRBV28 and TRBJ1-1 provide the parts outside the CDR3, is DVKVTQSSRYLVKRTGEKVFLECVQDMDHENMFWYRQDPGLGLRLIYFSYDVKMKEKGDIPEGYSVSREKKERFSLILESASTNQTSMYLCASRSLGQGVTEAFFGQGTRLTVV.

The chain has TRBV29-1 and TRBJ2-5, with 7 bases that match TRBD1. In germline, CDR1 is SQVTM, CDR2 ANQGSEA. The CDR3 contains 12 residues. J gave up 2 bases and V 5 bases, and 2 bases lay outside the gene matches. CDR3 in amino acids: CSVRQGQETQYF. DNA of the CDR3: TGCAGCGTTCGACAGGGACAAGAGACCCAGTACTTC. Drawing the rest from reference TRBV29-1 and TRBJ2-5, the complete variable domain is SAVISQKPSRDICQRGTSLTIQCQVDSQVTMMFWYRQQPGQSLTLIATANQGSEATYESGFVIDKFPISRPNLTFSTLTVSNMSPEDSSIYLCSVRQGQETQYFGPGTRLLVL.

This clonotype has a count of ten or more. J is TRBJ1-4 and V is TRBV20-1; 9 bases align to TRBD1. The CDR3 is 17 amino acids. The germline V gene has CDR1 DFQATT and CDR2 SNEGSKA (reference sequence). J lost 0 bases, V lost 5 bases, and 10 bases had no gene match. The CDR3 bases are TGCAGTGCTGCTCGACAGGGGGGGATTGCAACTAATGAAAAACTGTTTTTT. Protein product: CSAARQGGIATNEKLFF.

As regards this clonotype: This may arise from a read error, as a much more abundant clone is one base away. Without the conserved terminal phenylalanine or tryptophan, this CDR3 likely stems from a read error. The rearrangement links TRBV20-1 to TRBJ1-2; TRBD1 might be the D (6 bases). The CDR3 totals 14 residues. In germline, CDR1 is DFQATT, CDR2 SNEGSKA (reference sequence). V was pared by 0 bases and J by 10 bases, with 18 bases between. Here the CDR3 reads CSARDGLQGLYYTC. In DNA form, the CDR3 reads TGCAGTGCTAGAGATGGTCTACAGGGCCTCTACTACACCTGC.

This clonotype was picked up many times. V and J are TRBV7-2 and TRBJ2-3; TRBD2 matches 11 bases. This CDR3 has 15 residues. V gave up 0 bases and J gave up 7 bases; unmatched junction bases: 3. Germline loops: CDR1 SGHTA, CDR2 FQGNSA. The CDR3: CASSLALAGEHTQYF. As DNA, the CDR3 is TGTGCCAGCAGCTTAGCACTAGCGGGGGAACATACGCAGTATTTT. Based on the CDR3 plus reference TRBV7-2 and TRBJ2-3, the full variable domain is GAGVSQSPSNKVTEKGKDVELRCDPISGHTALYWYRQSLGQGLEFLIYFQGNSAPDKSGLPSDRFSAERTGGSVSTLTIQRTQQEDSAVYLCASSLALAGEHTQYFGPGTRLTVL.

V and J are TRBV5-1 and TRBJ2-3; no clear D gene. Per the germline V gene, CDR1 is SGHRS and CDR2 is YFSETQ. The V gene lost 0 bases and the J gene lost 0 bases, with 11 bases spanning the gap. The CDR3 sequence is 16 residues long. The CDR3, as DNA: TGCGCCAGCAGCTTGGATTTAGGGTCGAGCACAGATACGCAGTATTTT. Amino acids: CASSLDLGSSTDTQYF.

Concerning this clonotype itself: This clone may be a read error of a much larger clone one base away. As DNA, the CDR3 is TGTGCCAGCAGCCAAGATATGACAGGGGGCACAGATACGCAGTATTTT. This gives the protein CASSQDMTGGTDTQYF. The chain links TRBV4-2 to TRBJ2-3, with 8 bases identical to TRBD1. CDR3 size: 16 residues. Trimming removed 0 bases from V and 1 base from J; junction bases left unmatched: 3. Germline V CDR1 and CDR2: LGHNA, YNFKEQ.